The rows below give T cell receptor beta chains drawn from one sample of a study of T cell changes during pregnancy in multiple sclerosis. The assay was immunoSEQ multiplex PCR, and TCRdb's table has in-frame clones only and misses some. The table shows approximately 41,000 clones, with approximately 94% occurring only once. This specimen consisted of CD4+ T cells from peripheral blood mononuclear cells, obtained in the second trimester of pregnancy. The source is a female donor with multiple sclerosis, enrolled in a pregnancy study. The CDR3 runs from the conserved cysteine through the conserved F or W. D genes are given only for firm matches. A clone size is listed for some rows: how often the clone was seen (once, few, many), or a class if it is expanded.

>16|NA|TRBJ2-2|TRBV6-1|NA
TGTGCCAGCAGTGAAGACAGGCTCAAGAACACCGGGGAGCTGTTTTTT
CASSEDRLKNTGELFF
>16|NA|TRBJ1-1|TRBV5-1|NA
TGCGCCAGCAGCTTGTGGGCGCAGGCCCCCGACACTGAAGCTTTCTTT
CASSLWAQAPDTEAFF
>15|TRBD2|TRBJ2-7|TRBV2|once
TGTGCCAGCAGTGAAACGGGAGGGCCCTATCACGAGCAGTACTTC
CASSETGGPYHEQYF
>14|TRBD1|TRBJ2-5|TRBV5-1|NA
TGCGCCAGCAGCCCCGGACAGGGGGCGAAGACCCAGTACTTC
CASSPGQGAKTQYF
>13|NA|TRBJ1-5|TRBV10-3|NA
TGTGCCACTGGAGGGGGGGCGGATCAGCCCCAGCATTTT
CATGGGADQPQHF
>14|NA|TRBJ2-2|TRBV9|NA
TGTGCCAGCAGCGTAGTCTGGAACACCGGGGAGCTGTTTTTT
CASSVVWNTGELFF
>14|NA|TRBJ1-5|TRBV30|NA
TGTGCCTGGAGTGTCGCAGCGGGCAATCAGCCCCAGCATTTT
CAWSVAAGNQPQHF
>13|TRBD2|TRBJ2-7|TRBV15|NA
TGTGCCACCAGCAAGCGGGACTCCTACGAGCAGTACTTC
CATSKRDSYEQYF
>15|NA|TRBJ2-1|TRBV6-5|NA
TGTGCCAGCCGCCCTATGTCAGGGTACTACAATGAGCAGTTCTTC
CASRPMSGYYNEQFF
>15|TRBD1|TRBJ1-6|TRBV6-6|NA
TGTGCCAGCAGTCCACGACAGGGGGCGCATTCACCCCTCCACTTT
CASSPRQGAHSPLHF
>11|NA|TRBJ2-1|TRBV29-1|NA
TGCAGCGTTAGGTTTACGACAGAGCAGTTCTTC
CSVRFTTEQFF
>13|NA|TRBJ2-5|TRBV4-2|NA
TGTGCCAGCAGCCAAGAAGCGGGTGGGACCCAGTACTTC
CASSQEAGGTQYF
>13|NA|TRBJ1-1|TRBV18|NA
TGTGCCAGCTCACCCTCTCAGGGCACTGAAGCTTTCTTT
CASSPSQGTEAFF
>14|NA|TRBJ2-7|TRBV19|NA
TGTGCCAGTAGCCTGGGGCAGGGATGGAAAGAGCAGTACTTC
CASSLGQGWKEQYF
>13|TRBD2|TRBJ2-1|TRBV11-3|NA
TGTGCCAGCAGCTTCCGGGACTACCCCGAGCAGTTCTTC
CASSFRDYPEQFF
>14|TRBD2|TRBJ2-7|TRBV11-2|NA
TGTGCCAGCAGTTACGAGCGGGGCGGGTACGAGCAGTACTTC
CASSYERGGYEQYF
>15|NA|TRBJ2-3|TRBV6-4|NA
TGTGCCAGCAGTCTAACAACGACTAGCACAGATACGCAGTATTTT
CASSLTTTSTDTQYF
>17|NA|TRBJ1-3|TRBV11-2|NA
TGTGCCAGCAGCTCGTACAGGCCCCCGGGCTCTGGAAACACCATATATTTT
CASSSYRPPGSGNTIYF
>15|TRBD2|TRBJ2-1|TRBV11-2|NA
TGTGCCAGCAGCTTGACTAGCGGGGTTTTTGAGGAGCAGTTCTTC
CASSLTSGVFEEQFF
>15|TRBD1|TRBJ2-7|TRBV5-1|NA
TGCGCCAGCAGCTTGGACGGGGACAGCTCCTACGAGCAGTACTTC
CASSLDGDSSYEQYF
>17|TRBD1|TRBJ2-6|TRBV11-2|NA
TGTGCCAGCAGCTTAAGGGACAGGGAATCTGGGGCCAACGTCCTGACTTTC
CASSLRDRESGANVLTF
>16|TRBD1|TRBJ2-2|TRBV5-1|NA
TGCGCCAGCAGCTTGACGGGACAGGGTATGGGCGGGGAGCTGTTTTTT
CASSLTGQGMGGELFF
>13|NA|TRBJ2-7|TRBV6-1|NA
TGTGCAACCGTTGGGCAGACCAGCTACGAGCAGTACTTC
CATVGQTSYEQYF
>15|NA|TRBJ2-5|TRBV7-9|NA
TGTGCCAGCAGCCCGGTTGGGGCCAAGGGAGAGACCCAGTACTTC
CASSPVGAKGETQYF
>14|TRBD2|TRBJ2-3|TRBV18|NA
TGTGCCAGCTCACTCTCTAGCGGGACAGATACGCAGTATTTT
CASSLSSGTDTQYF
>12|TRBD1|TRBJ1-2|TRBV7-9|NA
TGTGCCACCATGACAGGGACGGAAGGCTACACCTTC
CATMTGTEGYTF